A single T cell receptor beta chain is shown here with its context. Its antigen is not identified. Second-dose intervals of approximately 4 or approximately 12 weeks were pooled. Measured with immunoSEQ multiplex PCR; TCRdb has only the in-frame clones, and not every one. The data contain over 110,000 clones, 75% to 90% of them singletons. Losses at the gene ends were 7 bases for V and 6 bases for J; bases not matched to a gene: 16. This CDR3 is built from 17 residues. Germline CDR1 reads SGHVS; CDR2 reads FQNEAQ. The data are from a study of T cell responses to AZD1222 COVID-19 vaccine. The study, taken as a whole, reports: Females outnumbered males among donors, who were mostly white British; clonal diversity was possibly underestimated.

This TCR was recovered from an adult who received the AZD1222 COVID-19 vaccine. The V gene is TRBV7-8, the J gene TRBJ2-5; 11 nucleotides agree with TRBD1. The material sequenced was peripheral blood, taken 28 days after the second AZD1222 dose. The CDR3 DNA reads as TGTGCCAGCACCCCAGAGGGCGGGACAGGGGGATCGAAGACCCAGTACTTC. Amino acid sequence: CASTPEGGTGGSKTQYF.